The subject of this entry is one T cell receptor beta chain. These data come from a study of yellow fever vaccine responses in identical twins. Each CDR3 protein gets one entry after TCRdb re-called the RT-PCR reads with MiXCR. This sample has 500 to 650 distinct CDR3 sequences, with 65% to 90% found just once. The sample here was T cells from blood (PBMCs), unsorted or a sorted subset (not recorded which), taken before or after yellow fever vaccination (not recorded which). The receptor was derived from a woman aged 18-29 years who received the yellow fever vaccine.

The CDR3 loop is CASSPGRQETQYF. For the CDR3, the DNA is TGTGCCAGCAGCCCCGGGAGACAAGAGACCCAGTACTTC. This chain uses TRBV7-6 with TRBJ2-5, with D maybe TRBD2 (6 bases). The V end was cut by 5 bases, the J end by 2 bases, with 9 bases between. This CDR3 contains 13 residues. In germline, CDR1 is SGHVS, CDR2 FNYEAQ.